One TCR beta chain is described in this entry. Its recognized antigen is unknown. Base-call qualities are not available, and no considerably larger clone is one nucleotide away. According to the germline V gene, CDR1 reads SQVTM and CDR2 reads ANQGSEA. Trimming costs V 4 bases and J 1 base, and their ends lie 15 bases apart. The CDR3 runs 15 amino acids, cysteine and phenylalanine included. Here the CDR3 DNA is all that survives: 45 bases in frame from base 1. The sequencer listed for this sample is Illumina HiSeq 1500. TCRdb took the public reads, trimmed them with fastp at Q25, ran MiXCR for clone calling and kept in-frame beta chains. Every distinct CDR3 protein forms one entry, paired with its most common genes and DNA. Within this sample are roughly 230,000 distinct CDR3 sequences, with about 17% of them counted one time only. Clones ranked in the top ten supply approximately 44% of the sample.

This sample is drawn from a study of T cell repertoires in cytomegalovirus infection (dated by TCRdb to the late 2010s). Study-level background: Donor HLA type was relevant to the analysis, as public TCR beta signatures indicated carriage of CMV infection together with the matching HLA type.

Study-wide conclusions, independent of this receptor: In both this cohort and an independent cohort of over 350 donors, the cumulative frequency of public TCR beta family members distinguished carriers of CMV infection plus the relevant HLA type. The ex vivo response was dominated by HLA-C-restricted CMV-specific TCR beta clonotypes, and the single most frequent clonotype in two of eight donors was supplied by these HLA-C-restricted clonotypes.

The origin of this receptor is a human donor in good health (CMV status not recorded). Some clones in this sample may be carry-over from other donors' samples. The chain is encoded by TRBV29-1 joined to TRBJ2-3, with a weak D call of TRBD1 (6 bases match). Sequenced material: CD8+ T cells from PBMCs. The DNA reads as follows: TGCAGCGTTGGACAGGTAGTGGGAGGCACAGATACGCAGTATTTT. Its coded protein is CSVGQVVGGTDTQYF.